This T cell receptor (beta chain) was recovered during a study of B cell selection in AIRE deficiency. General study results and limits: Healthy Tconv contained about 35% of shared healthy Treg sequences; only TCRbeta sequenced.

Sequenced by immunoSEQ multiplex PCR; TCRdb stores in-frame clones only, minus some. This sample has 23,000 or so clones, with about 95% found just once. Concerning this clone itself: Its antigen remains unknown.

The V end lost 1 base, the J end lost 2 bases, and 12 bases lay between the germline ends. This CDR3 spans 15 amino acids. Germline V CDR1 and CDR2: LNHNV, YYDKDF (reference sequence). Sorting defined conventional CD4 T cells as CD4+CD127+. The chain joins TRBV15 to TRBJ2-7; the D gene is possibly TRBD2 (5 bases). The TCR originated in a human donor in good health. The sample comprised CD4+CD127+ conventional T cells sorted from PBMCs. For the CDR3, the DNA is TGTGCCACCAGCAGAGTTTGGCCGGGGACCTACGAGCAGTACTTC. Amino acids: CATSRVWPGTYEQYF.